Following are 28 T cell receptor beta chains from one sample sequenced in a study of T cell responses to AZD1222 COVID-19 vaccine. Assay used: immunoSEQ multiplex PCR; TCRdb lists only in-frame clones, some missing. The sample shows about 97,000 clones, about 88% of them seen only once. The input for sequencing was peripheral blood, taken on day 0 of AZD1222 vaccination. The receptors were gathered from an adult in good health.

J is TRBJ1-2 and V is TRBV30; TRBD1 is a possible D gene (6 bases). Deletions cut 6 bases from V and 0 bases from J, with 20 bases between. This CDR3 comprises 16 residues. Germline CDR1 GTSNPN, CDR2 SVGIG (reference sequence). The CDR3 region has the DNA TGTGCCTGCCTGAGGAGGGGGATGCAAACTAACTATGGCTACACCTTC. It codes for CACLRRGMQTNYGYTF.

This clone was recorded only once. The chain is built from TRBV7-9 and TRBJ2-3; 10 nucleotides align to TRBD2. V lost 5 bases and J lost 9; bases outside the gene matches: 8. Germline lookup yields CDR1 SEHNR and CDR2 FQNEAQ (reference sequence). CDR3 length: 14 residues. CDR3 amino acids: CASSPGGLAPTQYF. The CDR3, as DNA: TGTGCCAGCAGCCCAGGGGGACTAGCGCCAACGCAGTATTTT.

This clone was observed a few times. This chain connects TRBV27 to TRBJ1-3; possibly TRBD1 for D (6 bases). The CDR3 contains 14 residues. In germline, CDR1 is MNHEY, CDR2 SMNVEV (reference sequence). Trimming took off 5 bases at V and 4 bases at J, with 12 bases between the two ends. The CDR3 spells CASSIGGAGNTIYF. In nucleotides, the CDR3 is TGTGCCAGCAGTATTGGGGGGGCAGGAAACACCATATATTTT.

This chain uses TRBV5-6 with TRBJ2-7, with D perhaps TRBD1 (5 bases). The CDR3 runs to 12 residues. The ends were cut back, 2 bases at V and 7 bases at J, with 10 bases in the middle. CDR1 SGHDT and CDR2 YYEEEE come from the germline V gene. The DNA for the CDR3 is TGTGCCAGCAGCTTATATAAGGGGGAGCAGTACTTC. Protein sequence: CASSLYKGEQYF.

This clone has a handful of counts. The chain couples TRBV5-1 to TRBJ2-7; D is possibly TRBD1 (5 bases). Germline lookup yields CDR1 SGHRS and CDR2 YFSETQ. Trimming removed 4 bases at V and 6 bases at J, with 14 bases between. CDR3 length equals 13 residues. For the CDR3, the DNA is TGCGCCAGCAGCAGAACAGGTTTTGGCGAGCAGTACTTC. It is translated as CASSRTGFGEQYF.

In this sample, this clone turned up a few times. An end of the junction does not agree with germline; a read error may underlie this. The chain combines TRBV27 with TRBJ2-7, with 9 bases fitting TRBD2. Germline V gene data show CDR1 as MNHEY and CDR2 as SMNVEV (reference sequence). This CDR3 region has 15 residues. CDR3 region: CPRKIGAGGLYEQYF. DNA of the CDR3: TGTCCCAGAAAAATCGGGGCGGGGGGGCTCTACGAGCAGTACTTC.

This chain joins TRBV5-5 and TRBJ2-1, with 11 bases fitting TRBD1. The J segment lost 8 bases and the V segment lost 2 bases, leaving 6 bases of the junction unmatched. CDR3 length equals 15 residues. Looked up from germline, CDR1 is SGHKS and CDR2 is YYEKEE (reference sequence). Written as DNA, the CDR3 is TGTGCCAGCAGCTTAGGACAGGGGGCTTATGATGAGCAGTTCTTC. Residues: CASSLGQGAYDEQFF.

The rearrangement links TRBV30 to TRBJ1-1; weak D call: TRBD1 (5 bases). Trimming cost V 3 bases and J 5 bases, with 13 bases left between them. Germline assignment: CDR1 GTSNPN and CDR2 SVGIG (reference sequence). The CDR3 runs 13 residues. CDR3 protein: CAWRREGLTEAFF. Here the CDR3 DNA reads TGTGCCTGGAGGAGGGAGGGGTTAACTGAAGCTTTCTTT.

This clone appeared once. The rearrangement links TRBV7-9 to TRBJ2-1; 7 bases are a match to TRBD1. This CDR3 has 15 amino acids. Unmatched junction bases numbered 5, after V lost 1 base and J lost 5 bases. CDR1 and CDR2 (germline): SEHNR, FQNEAQ (reference sequence). CDR3 amino acids: CASSLVRGKNNEQFF. CDR3 bases: TGTGCCAGCAGCTTAGTCAGGGGGAAGAACAATGAGCAGTTCTTC.

Remarks on this clone: Other DNA sequences in the sample encode the same CDR3. The chain joins TRBV6-4 to TRBJ2-1; D not resolved. V was cut by 0 bases and J by 4 bases, with 10 bases left in between. The germline CDR1 and CDR2 sequences are MRHNA and SNTAGT. CDR3 length: 15 amino acids. Written as DNA, the CDR3 is TGTGCCAGCAGTGACTCTGGGAACTCATACAATGAGCAGTTCTTC. This gives the protein CASSDSGNSYNEQFF.

V and J are TRBV27 and TRBJ1-1; D not certain. This CDR3 contains 14 residues. V was shortened by 6 bases and J by 4 bases, with 15 bases between the two germline ends. Germline assignment: CDR1 MNHEY and CDR2 SMNVEV (reference sequence). CDR3 coding DNA: TGTGCCAGCAGCCGATACTCGGTGGGCACTGAAGCTTTCTTT. Residues: CASSRYSVGTEAFF.

The V and J genes are TRBV28 and TRBJ1-2, with no clear D. Germline V gene sequence: CDR1 MDHEN, CDR2 SYDVKM. The V and J ends lost 5 bases and 5 bases respectively, with 15 bases between them. This CDR3 has 14 residues. The DNA for the CDR3 is TGTGCCAGCAGTACCCAAGGAATTGGGTATGGCTACACCTTC. Encoded protein: CASSTQGIGYGYTF.

This clone has just a few counts. This chain joins TRBV7-6 and TRBJ2-2; D may be TRBD1 (6 bases). The germline CDR1 and CDR2 sequences are SGHVS and FNYEAQ. Trimming took 5 bases from V and 4 from J, leaving 14 bases between them. The CDR3 covers 15 residues. CDR3 region: CASSRTATSTGELFF. CDR3 nucleotide sequence: TGTGCCAGCAGCCGGACAGCTACCTCCACCGGGGAGCTGTTTTTT.

The V gene is TRBV12-3 or TRBV12-4, the J gene TRBJ2-7; TRBD1 agrees at 9 bases. CDR3 length equals 12 residues. The V gene end was trimmed by 6 bases and the J gene end by 3 bases; junction bases not matched to a gene: 0. The CDR3 region is CASRDRGYEQYF. For the CDR3, the DNA is TGTGCCAGCAGGGACAGGGGCTACGAGCAGTACTTC.

CDR3 amino acids: CASSEGNRPGAAYGYTF. For the CDR3, the DNA is TGTGCCAGCAGTGAAGGGAATCGGCCAGGGGCGGCCTATGGCTACACCTTC. The chain couples TRBV2 to TRBJ1-2; D may be TRBD1 (6 bases). Germline V lookup: CDR1 SNHLY, CDR2 FYNNEI. There are 17 residues in the CDR3. V shed 1 base and J shed 4 bases, with 19 bases lying between them.

The genes are TRBV6-4 and TRBJ2-6, with D possibly TRBD2 on 6 matching bases. The CDR3 loop spans 16 amino acids. Trimming shortened V by 0 bases and J by 0 bases, and 6 bases separated the two germline ends. Germline values: CDR1 MRHNA, CDR2 SNTAGT. The CDR3 DNA reads as TGTGCCAGCAGTGACTCGGGGGGCTCTGGGGCCAACGTCCTGACTTTC. It is translated as CASSDSGGSGANVLTF.

This clone has a single count. V usage is TRBV11-2 and J usage is TRBJ2-5; D ambiguous. Germline V gene sequence: CDR1 SGHAT, CDR2 FQNNGV. Trimming took 5 bases from V and 1 from J, leaving 2 bases between them. The CDR3 is 11 amino acids. The CDR3 DNA reads as TGTGCCAGCAGCCTCCAAGAGACCCAGTACTTC. Its translation is CASSLQETQYF.

The CDR3 nucleotides are TGTGCCATCAGTGATTTCAAAGCGGGAGGGAGCACAGATACGCAGTATTTT. Translation gives CAISDFKAGGSTDTQYF. This rearrangement joins TRBV10-3 to TRBJ2-3; 10 bases align to TRBD2. Germline V gives CDR1 ENHRY, CDR2 SYGVKD. The CDR3 length is 17 residues. Germline trimming cut 3 bases from V and 0 bases from J; bases unmatched to any gene: 6.

This clone appeared once. The chain links TRBV19 to TRBJ2-1; no reliable D call. This CDR3 region has 15 residues. V shed 5 bases and J shed 6 bases, with 17 bases lying between them. CDR1 is LNHDA, CDR2 SQIVND, per germline (reference sequence). CDR3 nucleotides: TGTGCCAGTAGTGTGCGACCCAATCCCTCCAATGAGCAGTTCTTC. Protein product: CASSVRPNPSNEQFF.

The chain employs TRBV20-1 and TRBJ2-7, with D possibly called TRBD1 or TRBD2 (5 bases each). Trimming pared 4 bases from V and 6 bases from J, leaving 10 bases between. The CDR3 consists of 11 residues. The germline CDR1 and CDR2 sequences are DFQATT and SNEGSKA (reference sequence). DNA of the CDR3: TGCAGTGCTAAGGGACCTGCCGAGCAGTACTTC. This encodes CSAKGPAEQYF.

In its sample, this clone was seen a few times. V is TRBV27 and J is TRBJ1-2, with D unresolved. Looked up from germline, CDR1 is MNHEY and CDR2 is SMNVEV (reference sequence). The CDR3 is 16 residues long. V shed 1 base and J shed 2 bases, with 14 bases lying between them. The CDR3 sequence: CASSLLGGPSNYGYTF. DNA of the CDR3: TGTGCCAGCAGTTTATTAGGCGGGCCATCGAACTATGGCTACACCTTC.

The chain employs TRBV3-1 (or the pseudogene TRBV3-2) and TRBJ2-2; 7 positions match TRBD2. The V segment lost 3 bases and the J segment 1 base; nucleotides outside the gene matches: 2. The CDR3 consists of 15 residues. Germline assignment: CDR1 LGHDT and CDR2 YNNKEL (reference sequence). The CDR3 DNA is TGTGCCAGCAGCCAGAAGCGGGGGAACACCGGGGAGCTGTTTTTT. It is translated as CASSQKRGNTGELFF.

This clone was found once. Other nucleotide sequences in the sample specify the same CDR3. The CDR3 sequence: CASSQVRGETEAFF. The CDR3 DNA reads as TGTGCCAGCAGCCAAGTCAGGGGCGAAACTGAAGCTTTCTTT. The chain combines TRBV3-1 (or the pseudogene TRBV3-2) with TRBJ1-1; tentatively, D is TRBD1 (6 bases). This CDR3 has 14 residues. CDR1 is LGHDT and CDR2 is YNNKEL in the germline V gene (reference sequence). Between the trimmed V and J ends, which lost 1 base and 5 bases, there was a span of 11 bases.

V usage is TRBV6-2 or TRBV6-3 and J usage is TRBJ2-3; TRBD1 might be the D (6 bases). The germline V gene encodes CDR1 MNHEY and CDR2 SVGEGT. The CDR3 is made up of 15 amino acids. Trimming removed 4 bases at V and 4 bases at J, with 15 bases between. The CDR3 sequence is CASSSQGGRPDTQYF. In DNA, the CDR3 is TGTGCCAGCAGTTCCCAAGGGGGTAGGCCAGATACGCAGTATTTT.

This clone was seen a few times. V and J are TRBV7-2 and TRBJ1-3; weak D call: TRBD1 (6 bases). The V end lost 4 bases, the J end lost 2 bases, and 12 bases lay between the germline ends. Germline CDR1 is SGHTA and CDR2 is FQGNSA. CDR3 length: 15 residues. CDR3 DNA: TGTGCCAGCAGCTCAGGGACAAAGACTGGAAACACCATATATTTT. Amino acid sequence: CASSSGTKTGNTIYF.

The V and J genes are TRBV25-1 and TRBJ1-2; perhaps TRBD1 as D (5 bases). This CDR3 region has 13 residues. Germline assignment: CDR1 MGHDK and CDR2 SYGVNS. Trimming pared 4 bases from V and 3 bases from J, leaving 9 bases between. The CDR3 DNA reads as TGTGCCAGCAGTGCACCAGGGCACTATGGCTACACCTTC. Its translation is CASSAPGHYGYTF.

The V and J genes are TRBV5-6 and TRBJ1-5; D might be TRBD1 (5 bases). This CDR3 has 14 residues. Trimming removed 7 bases at V and 7 bases at J, with 18 bases between. Germline V gene data show CDR1 as SGHDT and CDR2 as YYEEEE. The CDR3 loop reads CASSHGWGMQPQHF. The DNA for the CDR3 is TGTGCCAGCTCCCACGGGTGGGGCATGCAGCCCCAGCATTTT. The variable domain in full, with the rest retrieved from reference TRBV5-6 and TRBJ1-5, is DAGVTQSPTHLIKTRGQQVTLRCSPKSGHDTVSWYQQALGQGPQFIFQYYEEEERQRGNFPDRFSGHQFPNYSSELNVNALLLGDSALYLCASSHGWGMQPQHFGDGTRLSIL.

V usage is TRBV7-8 and J usage is TRBJ2-3; weak D call: TRBD1 (5 bases). This CDR3 spans 16 amino acids. Germline V lookup: CDR1 SGHVS, CDR2 FQNEAQ. V lost 0 bases, J lost 2 bases, and 12 bases lay in between. The CDR3 here is CASSLAVRQNTDTQYF. CDR3 DNA: TGTGCCAGCAGCTTAGCGGTGAGACAGAACACAGATACGCAGTATTTT. Drawing the rest from reference TRBV7-8 and TRBJ2-3, the complete variable domain is GAGVSQSPRYKVAKRGQDVALRCDPISGHVSLFWYQQALGQGPEFLTYFQNEAQLDKSGLPSDRFFAERPEGSVSTLKIQRTQQEDSAVYLCASSLAVRQNTDTQYFGPGTRLTVL.